Listed below are T cell receptor beta chains from one sample, sequenced in a study of glioma-infiltrating T cells after dendritic cell vaccination. Measured with immunoSEQ multiplex PCR; TCRdb has only the in-frame clones, and not every one. The sample carries fewer than 100,000 clones, around 86% recorded once. The source was blood, collected before dendritic cell vaccination. The receptors come from a human donor with glioblastoma. Both conserved end residues are trimmed from each CDR3. Not all rows give a size; the values are once, few, many and, for expanded clones, a class.

size: NA
V: TRBV7-3
J: TRBJ2-1
CDR3: ASSSDGTSNNEQF

size: NA
V: TRBV25-1
J: TRBJ1-1
CDR3: ASSDRQNTEAF

size: NA
V: TRBV7-9
J: TRBJ2-3
CDR3: ASSLFDRDTDTQY

size: once
V: TRBV5-1
J: TRBJ2-7
CDR3: ASSLSAGYSSYEQY

size: NA
V: TRBV6-4
J: TRBJ2-7
CDR3: ASSDQGPGQGKYEQY

size: once
V: TRBV9
J: TRBJ2-7
CDR3: ASSRMQGDEQY

size: once
V: TRBV29-1
J: TRBJ2-7
CDR3: SVATTGGYCEQY

size: NA
V: TRBV2
J: TRBJ2-1
CDR3: ASRDFSGGDHNEQF

size: NA
V: TRBV5-1
J: TRBJ1-1
CDR3: ASSPDTFEAF

size: NA
V: TRBV19
J: TRBJ2-7
CDR3: ASSLGQGGLDEQY

size: NA
V: TRBV5-4
J: TRBJ2-7
CDR3: ASSPGHTNYEQY

size: once
V: TRBV19
J: TRBJ1-2
CDR3: ASSKGQGYLGYT

size: NA
V: TRBV14
J: TRBJ2-7
CDR3: ASSQKGFEQY

size: NA
V: TRBV15
J: TRBJ2-1
CDR3: ATSRDPPGIRVYNEQF

size: NA
V: TRBV7-2
J: TRBJ2-7
CDR3: ASSLAGGNSYEQY

size: NA
V: TRBV18
J: TRBJ1-2
CDR3: ASSSGRYGYT

size: NA
V: TRBV5-1
J: TRBJ2-1
CDR3: ASSLIQGTDEQF

size: NA
V: TRBV18
J: TRBJ1-1
CDR3: ASSLTGVEAF

size: NA
V: TRBV7-2
J: TRBJ1-5
CDR3: ASSRDKPGQGTVEPQH

size: NA
V: TRBV7-2
J: TRBJ1-5
CDR3: ASSWRQGHQPQH

size: NA
V: TRBV2
J: TRBJ2-7
CDR3: ASSEALSVNEQY

size: NA
V: TRBV28
J: TRBJ2-7
CDR3: ASSFMGQGTDEQY

size: NA
V: TRBV6-5
J: TRBJ2-1
CDR3: ASRSGTRAADEQF

size: NA
V: TRBV5-1
J: TRBJ1-6
CDR3: ASSRAGTENSPLH

size: NA
V: TRBV25-1
J: TRBJ1-2
CDR3: ASSGLTGTNYGYT

size: once
V: TRBV9
J: TRBJ2-7
CDR3: ASSVGDGGAYEQY

size: NA
V: TRBV7-2
J: TRBJ2-3
CDR3: ASSTLGTDTQY